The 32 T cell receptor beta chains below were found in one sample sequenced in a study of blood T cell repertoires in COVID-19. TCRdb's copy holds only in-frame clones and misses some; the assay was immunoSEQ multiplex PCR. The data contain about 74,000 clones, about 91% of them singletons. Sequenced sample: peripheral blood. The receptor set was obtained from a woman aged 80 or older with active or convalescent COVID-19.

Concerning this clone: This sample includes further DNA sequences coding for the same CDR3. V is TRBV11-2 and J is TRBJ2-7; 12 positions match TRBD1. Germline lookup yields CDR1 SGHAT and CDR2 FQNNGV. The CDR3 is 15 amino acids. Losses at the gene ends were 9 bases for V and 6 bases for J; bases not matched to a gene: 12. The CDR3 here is CASSRPRDRGPEQYF. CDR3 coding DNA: TGTGCCAGTAGCCGCCCCCGGGACAGGGGGCCCGAGCAGTACTTC.

CDR3: CASSLAGGPGNTIYF. CDR3 coding DNA: TGCGCCAGCAGTCTGGCAGGGGGCCCTGGAAACACCATATATTTT. This chain joins TRBV10-2 and TRBJ1-3; 8 bases align to TRBD1. CDR1 WSHSY and CDR2 SAAADI come from the germline V gene. CDR3 length equals 15 residues. J was trimmed by 2 bases and V by 5 bases; bases with no gene match: 5.

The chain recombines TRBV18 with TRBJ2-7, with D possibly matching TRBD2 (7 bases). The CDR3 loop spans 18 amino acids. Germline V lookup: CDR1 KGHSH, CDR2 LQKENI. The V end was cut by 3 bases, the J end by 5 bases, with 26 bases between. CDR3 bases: TGTGCCAGCTCACCGATCGGGCGGGGGCGGGCTAACGTCAACGAGCAGTACTTC. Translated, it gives CASSPIGRGRANVNEQYF.

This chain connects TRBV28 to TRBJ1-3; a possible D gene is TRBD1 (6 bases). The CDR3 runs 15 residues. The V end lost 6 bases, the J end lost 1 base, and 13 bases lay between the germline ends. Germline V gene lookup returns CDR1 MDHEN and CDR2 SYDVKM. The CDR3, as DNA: TGTGCCAGCAGGGAACAGGGAGAATCTGGAAACACCATATATTTT. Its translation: CASREQGESGNTIYF.

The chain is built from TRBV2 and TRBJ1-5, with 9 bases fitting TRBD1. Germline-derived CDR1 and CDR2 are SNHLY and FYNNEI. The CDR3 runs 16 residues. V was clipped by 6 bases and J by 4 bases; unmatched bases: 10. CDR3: CASRGDGTGSNQPQHF. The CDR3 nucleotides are TGTGCCAGCAGGGGCGACGGGACAGGGTCAAATCAGCCCCAGCATTTT.

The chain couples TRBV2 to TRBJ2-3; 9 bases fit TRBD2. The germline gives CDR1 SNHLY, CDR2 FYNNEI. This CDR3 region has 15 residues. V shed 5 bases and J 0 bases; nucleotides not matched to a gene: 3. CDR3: CASSFSGSSTDTQYF. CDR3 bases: TGTGCCAGCAGTTTTAGCGGGAGTAGCACAGATACGCAGTATTTT.

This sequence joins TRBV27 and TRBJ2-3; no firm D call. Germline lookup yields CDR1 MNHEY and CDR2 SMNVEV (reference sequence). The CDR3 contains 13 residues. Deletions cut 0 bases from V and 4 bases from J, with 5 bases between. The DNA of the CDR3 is TGTGCCAGCAGTTTATCGAGGCCAGATACGCAGTATTTT. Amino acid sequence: CASSLSRPDTQYF.

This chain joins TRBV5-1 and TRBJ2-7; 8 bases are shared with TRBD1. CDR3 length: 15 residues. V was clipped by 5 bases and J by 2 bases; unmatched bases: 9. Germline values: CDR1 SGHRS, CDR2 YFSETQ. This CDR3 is CASRPPGQVPYEQYF. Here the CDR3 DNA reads TGCGCCAGCAGACCTCCGGGACAGGTACCCTACGAGCAGTACTTC.

As DNA, the CDR3 is TGCGCCAGCAGCTTGGGGGCGGGGCAGTTCTTC. Residues: CASSLGAGQFF. The chain combines TRBV5-1 with TRBJ2-1, with D perhaps matching TRBD2 (5 bases). Trimming cost V 0 bases and J 12 bases, with 7 bases left between them. The CDR3 runs 11 residues. CDR1 is SGHRS and CDR2 is YFSETQ in the germline V gene.

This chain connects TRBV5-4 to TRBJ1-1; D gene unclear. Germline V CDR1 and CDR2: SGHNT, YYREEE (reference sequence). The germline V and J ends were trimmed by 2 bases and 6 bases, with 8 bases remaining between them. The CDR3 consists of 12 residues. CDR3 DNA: TGTGCCAGCAGCTTAAGTAGTGCTGAAGCTTTCTTT. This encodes CASSLSSAEAFF.

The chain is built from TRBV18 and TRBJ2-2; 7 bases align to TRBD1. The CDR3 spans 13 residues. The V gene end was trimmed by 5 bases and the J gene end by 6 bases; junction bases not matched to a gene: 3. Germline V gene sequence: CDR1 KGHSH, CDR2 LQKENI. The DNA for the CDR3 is TGTGCCAGCTCAACTACAGGGGCCGGGGAGCTGTTTTTT. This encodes CASSTTGAGELFF.

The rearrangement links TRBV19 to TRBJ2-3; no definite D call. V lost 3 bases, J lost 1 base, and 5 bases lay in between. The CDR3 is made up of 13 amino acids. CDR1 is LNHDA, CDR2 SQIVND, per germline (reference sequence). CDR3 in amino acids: CASSIGRTDTQYF. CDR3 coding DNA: TGTGCCAGTAGTATTGGGCGCACAGATACGCAGTATTTT.

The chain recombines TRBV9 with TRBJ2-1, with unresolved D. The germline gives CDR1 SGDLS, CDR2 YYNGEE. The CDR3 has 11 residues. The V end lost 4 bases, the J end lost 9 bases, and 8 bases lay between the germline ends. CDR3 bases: TGTGCCAGCAGCACCACGGGTGAGCAGTTCTTC. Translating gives CASSTTGEQFF.

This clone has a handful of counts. CDR3 coding DNA: TGTGCCAGCAGCCACAGGGTTGGTCAGCCCCAGCATTTT. Translated, it gives CASSHRVGQPQHF. The chain carries TRBV7-9 and TRBJ1-5; a possible D gene is TRBD1 (6 bases). Trimming took 5 bases from V and 6 from J, leaving 11 bases between them. Germline loops: CDR1 SEHNR, CDR2 FQNEAQ (reference sequence). CDR3 size: 13 residues.

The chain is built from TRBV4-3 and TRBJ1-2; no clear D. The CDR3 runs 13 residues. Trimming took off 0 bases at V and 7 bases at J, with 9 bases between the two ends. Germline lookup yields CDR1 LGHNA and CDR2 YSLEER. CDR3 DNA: TGCGCCAGCAGCCAAGATGGCCCGGGTGGCTACACCTTC. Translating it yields CASSQDGPGGYTF.

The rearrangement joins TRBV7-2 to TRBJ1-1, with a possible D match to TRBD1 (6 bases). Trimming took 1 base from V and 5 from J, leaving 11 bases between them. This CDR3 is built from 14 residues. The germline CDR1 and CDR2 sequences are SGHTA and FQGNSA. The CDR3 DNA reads TGTGCCAGCAGCTTAGGACCAGGGGCAACTGAAGCTTTCTTT. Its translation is CASSLGPGATEAFF. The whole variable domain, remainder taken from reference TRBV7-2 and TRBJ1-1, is GAGVSQSPSNKVTEKGKDVELRCDPISGHTALYWYRQSLGQGLEFLIYFQGNSAPDKSGLPSDRFSAERTGGSVSTLTIQRTQQEDSAVYLCASSLGPGATEAFFGQGTRLTVV.

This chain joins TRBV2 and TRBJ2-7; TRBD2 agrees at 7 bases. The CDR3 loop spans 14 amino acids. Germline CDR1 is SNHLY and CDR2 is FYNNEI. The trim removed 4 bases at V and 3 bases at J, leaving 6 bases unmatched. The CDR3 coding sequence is TGTGCCAGCAGTGGGGGGAGGGCCTTCTACGAGCAGTACTTC. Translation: CASSGGRAFYEQYF.

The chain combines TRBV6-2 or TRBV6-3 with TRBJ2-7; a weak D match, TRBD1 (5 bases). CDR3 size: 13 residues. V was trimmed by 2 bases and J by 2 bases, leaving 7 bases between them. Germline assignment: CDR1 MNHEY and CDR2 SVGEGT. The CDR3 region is CASSYGRAYEQYF. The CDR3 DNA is TGTGCCAGCAGTTACGGCAGGGCCTACGAGCAGTACTTC.

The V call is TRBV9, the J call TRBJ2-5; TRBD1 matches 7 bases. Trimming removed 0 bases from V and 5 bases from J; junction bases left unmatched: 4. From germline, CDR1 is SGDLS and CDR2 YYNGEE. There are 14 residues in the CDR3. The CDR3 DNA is TGTGCCAGCAGCGTAGTGACAGGGAGTGAGACCCAGTACTTC. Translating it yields CASSVVTGSETQYF.

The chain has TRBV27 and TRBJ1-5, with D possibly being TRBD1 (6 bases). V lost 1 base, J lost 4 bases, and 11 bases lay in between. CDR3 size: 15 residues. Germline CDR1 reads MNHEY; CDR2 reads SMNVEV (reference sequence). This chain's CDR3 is CASSLFGGRNQPQHF. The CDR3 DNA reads TGTGCCAGCAGTTTATTCGGGGGGCGAAATCAGCCCCAGCATTTT.

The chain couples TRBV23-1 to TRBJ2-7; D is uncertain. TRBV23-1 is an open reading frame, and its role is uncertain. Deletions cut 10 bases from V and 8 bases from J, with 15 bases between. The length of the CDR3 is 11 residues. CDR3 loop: CATPPSLKQYF. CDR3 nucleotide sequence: TGCGCCACCCCCCCGAGTTTGAAGCAGTACTTC.

CDR3 sequence: CASSSTDTQYF. The CDR3, as DNA: TGCGCCAGCAGCTCAACAGATACGCAGTATTTT. The chain links TRBV5-1 to TRBJ2-3; D uncertain. V lost 3 bases and J lost 3, with 2 bases in between. This CDR3 comprises 11 residues. CDR1 SGHRS and CDR2 YFSETQ come from the germline V gene.

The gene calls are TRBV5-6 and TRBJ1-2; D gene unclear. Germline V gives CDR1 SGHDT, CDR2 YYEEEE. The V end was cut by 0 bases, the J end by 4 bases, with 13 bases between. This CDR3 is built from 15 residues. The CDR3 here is CASSLGNDGGYGYTF. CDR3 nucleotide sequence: TGTGCCAGCAGCTTGGGTAATGACGGAGGCTATGGCTACACCTTC. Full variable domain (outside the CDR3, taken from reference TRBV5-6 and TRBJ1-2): DAGVTQSPTHLIKTRGQQVTLRCSPKSGHDTVSWYQQALGQGPQFIFQYYEEEERQRGNFPDRFSGHQFPNYSSELNVNALLLGDSALYLCASSLGNDGGYGYTFGSGTRLTVV.

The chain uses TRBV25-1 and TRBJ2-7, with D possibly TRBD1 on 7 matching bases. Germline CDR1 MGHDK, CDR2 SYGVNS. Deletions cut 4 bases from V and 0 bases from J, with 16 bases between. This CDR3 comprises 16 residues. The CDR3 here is CASSVCGTALSYEQYF. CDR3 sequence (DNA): TGTGCCAGCAGTGTCTGCGGGACAGCGCTCTCCTACGAGCAGTACTTC.

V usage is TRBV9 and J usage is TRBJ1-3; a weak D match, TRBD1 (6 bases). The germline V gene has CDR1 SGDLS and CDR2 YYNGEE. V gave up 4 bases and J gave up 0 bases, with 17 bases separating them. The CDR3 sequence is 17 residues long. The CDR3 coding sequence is TGTGCCAGCAGCTCCCCGACAGGAGCCATCTCTGGAAACACCATATATTTT. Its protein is CASSSPTGAISGNTIYF.

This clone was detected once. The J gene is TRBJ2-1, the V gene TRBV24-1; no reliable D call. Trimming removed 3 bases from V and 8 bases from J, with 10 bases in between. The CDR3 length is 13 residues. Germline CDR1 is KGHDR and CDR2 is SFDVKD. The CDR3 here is CATSDPTSDEQFF. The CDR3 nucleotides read TGTGCCACCAGTGATCCCACCTCAGATGAGCAGTTCTTC.

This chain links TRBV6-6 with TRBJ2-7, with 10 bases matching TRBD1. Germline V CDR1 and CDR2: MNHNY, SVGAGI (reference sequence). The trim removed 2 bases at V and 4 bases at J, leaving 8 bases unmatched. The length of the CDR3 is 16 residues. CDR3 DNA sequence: TGTGCCAGCAGTTACGCCACCGGGACAGGGGTTTACGAGCAGTACTTC. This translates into CASSYATGTGVYEQYF.

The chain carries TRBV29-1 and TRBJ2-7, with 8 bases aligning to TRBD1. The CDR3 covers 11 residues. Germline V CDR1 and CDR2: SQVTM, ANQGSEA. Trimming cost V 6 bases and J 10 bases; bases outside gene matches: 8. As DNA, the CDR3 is TGCAGCGTATCAGGGGGCAGGGTACAGTACTTC. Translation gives CSVSGGRVQYF.

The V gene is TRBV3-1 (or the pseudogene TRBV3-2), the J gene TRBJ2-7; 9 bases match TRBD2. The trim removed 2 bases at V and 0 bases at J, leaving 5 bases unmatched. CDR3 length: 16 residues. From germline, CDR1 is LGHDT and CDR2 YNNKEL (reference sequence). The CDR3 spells CASSQSGGTSSYEQYF. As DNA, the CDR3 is TGTGCCAGCAGCCAAAGCGGGGGGACTAGCTCCTACGAGCAGTACTTC.

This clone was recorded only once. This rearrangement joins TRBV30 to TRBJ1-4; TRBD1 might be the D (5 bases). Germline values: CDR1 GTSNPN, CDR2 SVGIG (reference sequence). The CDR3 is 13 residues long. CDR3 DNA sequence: TGTGCTACCGCTGGGACTTCGGGTGAAAAACTGTTTTTT. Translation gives CATAGTSGEKLFF.

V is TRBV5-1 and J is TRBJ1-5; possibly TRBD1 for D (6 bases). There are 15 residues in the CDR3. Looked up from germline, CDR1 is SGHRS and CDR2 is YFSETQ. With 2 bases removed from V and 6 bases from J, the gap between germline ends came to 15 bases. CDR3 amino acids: CASSLLGTKGQPQHF. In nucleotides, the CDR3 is TGCGCCAGCAGCTTACTTGGGACAAAGGGTCAGCCCCAGCATTTT.

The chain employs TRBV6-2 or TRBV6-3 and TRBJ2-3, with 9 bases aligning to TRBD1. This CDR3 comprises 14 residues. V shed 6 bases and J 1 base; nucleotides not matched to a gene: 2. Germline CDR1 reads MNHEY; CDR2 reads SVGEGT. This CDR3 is CASSRDRGTDTQYF. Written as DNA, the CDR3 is TGTGCCAGCAGCCGGGACAGGGGCACAGATACGCAGTATTTT.